In its sample, the clone carrying this TCR beta chain was seen a few times. Its specificity is not known. The study reverse transcribed the entire isolated RNA, so it sequenced expressed TCRB transcripts. The repertoire was sequenced with immunoSEQ multiplex PCR; TCRdb's copy has only in-frame clones and lacks some. The profile shows about 210,000 clones, roughly 11% of them singletons. This specimen belongs to a study of beta chain features in type 1 diabetes. Study-wide points: Within the patient group, naive, central memory and Treg TCRB repertoires appeared more similar to each other than within healthy donors. Cells with high TCR expression could be over-represented by cDNA sequencing.

Germline assignment: CDR1 MDHEN and CDR2 SYDVKM. The CDR3 is 14 residues long. Deletions cut 7 bases from V and 3 bases from J, with 15 bases between. Each donor gave one heparinised blood draw averaging about 120 mL. The chain is built from TRBV28 and TRBJ1-2; D gene unclear. The sequence came from a man between 18 and 29 years old in good health. The sequenced sample was central memory CD4+ T cells from blood. The CDR3 reads CASNPTRNHYGYTF. The CDR3 bases are TGTGCCAGCAATCCGACAAGGAACCACTATGGCTACACCTTC.